Shown below are 2 T cell receptor beta chains from a single sample sequenced in a study of blood T cell repertoires in COVID-19. Repertoires were generated with immunoSEQ multiplex PCR, while TCRdb's copy carries only in-frame clones and drops some. The sample includes about 97,000 clones, roughly nine tenths of them seen just once. Sequencing was done on a sample of peripheral blood. These receptors were obtained from a woman between 45 and 65 years old with COVID-19, enrolled during active disease.

The count of this clone is one. J is TRBJ2-2 and V is TRBV15, with D perhaps matching TRBD1 (6 bases). Germline values: CDR1 LNHNV, CDR2 YYDKDF (reference sequence). The CDR3 has 15 amino acids. V dropped 1 base and J dropped 7 bases, with 13 bases sitting between them. CDR3 bases: TGTGCCACCAGCAGAGGAGGACAGTGGGGCGGGGAGCTGTTTTTT. Translating gives CATSRGGQWGGELFF. The whole variable domain, filled in from reference TRBV15 and TRBJ2-2, reads DAMVIQNPRYQVTQFGKPVTLSCSQTLNHNVMYWYQQKSSQAPKLLFHYYDKDFNNEADTPDNFQSRRPNTSFCFLDIRSPGLGDTAMYLCATSRGGQWGGELFFGEGSRLTVL.

Only one count was recorded for this clone. The chain employs TRBV5-6 and TRBJ1-4, with D maybe TRBD1 (6 bases). This CDR3 is 14 amino acids long. V shed 1 base and J shed 8 bases, with 12 bases lying between them. Germline assignment: CDR1 SGHDT and CDR2 YYEEEE. The CDR3 DNA reads as TGTGCCAGCAGCTTGACAGGGTCGGGCGAAAAACTGTTTTTT. This translates into CASSLTGSGEKLFF.